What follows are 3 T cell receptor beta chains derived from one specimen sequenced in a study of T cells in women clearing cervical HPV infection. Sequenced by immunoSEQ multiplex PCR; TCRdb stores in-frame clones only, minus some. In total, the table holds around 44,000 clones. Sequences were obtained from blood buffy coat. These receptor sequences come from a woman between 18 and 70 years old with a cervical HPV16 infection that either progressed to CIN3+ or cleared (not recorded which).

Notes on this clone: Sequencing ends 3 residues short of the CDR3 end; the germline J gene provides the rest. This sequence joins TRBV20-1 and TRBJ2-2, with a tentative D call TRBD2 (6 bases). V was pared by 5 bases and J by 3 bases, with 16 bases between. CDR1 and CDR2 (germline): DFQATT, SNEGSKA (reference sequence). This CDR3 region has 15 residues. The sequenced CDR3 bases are TGCAGTGCTCCCGACCAGGGAGGTTACACCGGGGAG. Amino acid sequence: CSAPDQGGYTGE. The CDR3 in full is CSAPDQGGYTGELFF.

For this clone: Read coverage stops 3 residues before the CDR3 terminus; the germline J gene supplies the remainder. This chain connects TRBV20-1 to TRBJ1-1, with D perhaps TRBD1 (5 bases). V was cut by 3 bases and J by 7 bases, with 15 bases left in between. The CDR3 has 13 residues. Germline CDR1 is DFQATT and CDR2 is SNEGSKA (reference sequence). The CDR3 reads CSASRDWDDEAFF. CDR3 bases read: TGCAGTGCTAGCCGGGACTGGGATGATGAA.

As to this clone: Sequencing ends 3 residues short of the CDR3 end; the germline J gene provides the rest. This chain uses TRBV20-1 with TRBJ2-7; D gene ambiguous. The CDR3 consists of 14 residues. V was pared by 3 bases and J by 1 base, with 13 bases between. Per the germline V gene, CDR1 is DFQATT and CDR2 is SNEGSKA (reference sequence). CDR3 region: CSASDQVQSYEQYF. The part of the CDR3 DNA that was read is TGCAGTGCTAGTGACCAGGTACAATCCTACGAG.